This T cell receptor beta chain was found in a study of blood T cell repertoires in COVID-19 (dated by TCRdb to 2020 to 2022). Looking at the study overall: Samples covering the acute and convalescent phases of COVID-19 were provided by collaborators in the United States, Italy and Spain. Deeply sampled blood TCRbeta repertoires from subjects exposed to, actively infected with, or recovered from COVID-19 were included in the dataset. A freely available public database, intended as a resource for researchers studying the immune response to SARS-CoV-2, is where the repertoires were released. The material from the prospective study consisted of cDNA or gDNA derived from T cells, B-cell-depleted T cells, or PBMCs. The sample metadata nearly always contained a de-identified subject ID, COVID-19 status, age in years and sex. The samples were drawn from the first 160 participants of the ongoing ImmuneRACE study and from under 1,500 subjects provided by 6 global collaborators. Where available, HLA class I and class II types were obtained from metadata supplied by the sample provider rather than from assay-based typing. What the authors observed across the whole study: The quantity of clinical and demographic metadata differed by source and by participant and was supplied without curation.

With respect to this clone: The specificity of this receptor is unknown. No much larger clone exists at a distance of one base, and base qualities are not known.

Whole blood was collected in K2EDTA tubes by collaborating institutions according to the institutions' own protocols. For TCRbeta analysis, collaborators shipped samples as frozen whole blood, isolated PBMCs, or DNA extracted from either of those sample types. TCRbeta CDR3 regions were amplified from genomic DNA by means of the immunoSEQ Assay, a bias-controlled multiplex PCR. As for how the authors treated the data: The number of nucleated cells in each sample was estimated by amplification of reference gene primers within the assay. To quantify the absolute abundance of each unique TCRbeta CDR3 rearrangement, sequence reads were collapsed and filtered. For each sample, productive Simpson clonality was calculated as the square root of Simpson's diversity index across productive rearrangements. TCRdb provides this immuneACCESS table in a form limited to in-frame rearrangements. Some clones are lacking; in checked studies, under half of them reflect an unresolved V gene, and why the rest are absent is not known. V and J calls and clone size follow that table, whereas D and trimming were derived from the DNA. The sample table holds roughly 96,000 clones, of which 70% to 90% were seen once. Of the sample, approximately 4% falls within the top ten clones.

The CDR3 numbers 16 residues from cysteine through phenylalanine. The read is trimmed to its CDR3 DNA, 48 bases read in frame from base 1. V is cut back by 2 bases and J by 1 base, with 4 bases in the junction unmatched. From the germline V gene (reference sequence), CDR1 is MNHNY and CDR2 is SVGAGI. The sample consisted of peripheral blood. The clonotype was recovered from a man aged 55 to 70 with acute or convalescent COVID-19. The receptor chain draws on TRBV6-6 and TRBJ1-5, and 8 bases in between align with TRBD1. The CDR3 reads CASSYSRGRSNQPQHF. The nucleotide sequence is given as TGTGCCAGCAGTTACAGCAGGGGGCGAAGCAATCAGCCCCAGCATTTT.